In this sample, the clone carrying this T cell receptor (beta chain) turned up a few times. The data were obtained in a study of Graves' ophthalmopathy and Graves' hyperthyroidism. The CDR3 extends over 15 amino acids. Germline assignment: CDR1 MGHRA and CDR2 YSYEKL. Between the trimmed V and J ends, which lost 2 bases and 4 bases, there was a span of 12 bases. RNA transcripts served as template for amplifying TCR beta CDR3 sequences. HTBI primers were employed in first-round RT-PCR, then a second-round multiplex PCR followed. Using its own MiXCR run on the multiplex PCR reads, TCRdb lists one record per CDR3 protein. The sample gives 500,000 to 700,000 distinct CDR3 sequences, about two fifths of which show up once; 4% to 5% is in the top ten.

Sequencing was done on a sample of peripheral blood or thyroid tissue (not recorded which). The clonotype comes from an adult man with Graves' hyperthyroidism. V and J are TRBV4-1 and TRBJ1-3; D unclear. In DNA form, the CDR3 reads TGCGCCAGCAGCCAAATTCAGGTAGCCGGAAACACCATATATTTT. This gives the protein CASSQIQVAGNTIYF.